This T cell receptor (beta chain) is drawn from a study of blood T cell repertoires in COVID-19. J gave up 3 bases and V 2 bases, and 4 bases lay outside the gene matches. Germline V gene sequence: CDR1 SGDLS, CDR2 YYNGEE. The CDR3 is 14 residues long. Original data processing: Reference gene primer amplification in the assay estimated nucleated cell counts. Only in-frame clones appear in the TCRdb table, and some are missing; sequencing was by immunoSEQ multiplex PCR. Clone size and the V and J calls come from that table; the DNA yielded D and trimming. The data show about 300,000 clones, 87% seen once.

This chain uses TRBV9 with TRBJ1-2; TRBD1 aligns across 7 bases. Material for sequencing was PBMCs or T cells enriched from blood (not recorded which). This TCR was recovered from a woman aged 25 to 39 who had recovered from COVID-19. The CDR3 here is CASSVGQTYYGYTF. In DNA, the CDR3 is TGTGCCAGCAGCGTGGGACAGACATACTATGGCTACACCTTC.